This T cell receptor beta chain was recovered during a study of blood T cell repertoires in COVID-19. Germline V gives CDR1 SGHDT, CDR2 YYEEEE. CDR3 length: 14 amino acids. V lost 2 bases and J 0 bases, leaving 7 bases between the germline ends. Original methodology: Using reference gene primer amplification, nucleated cell counts were estimated. TCRdb keeps only in-frame clones here, not all; method: immunoSEQ multiplex PCR. That table gives V, J and clone size, and the DNA gave D and trimming. The repertoire holds tens of thousands of clones, with roughly nine tenths as singletons. Sequencing was done on a sample of peripheral blood. The origin of this receptor is a man aged 60 to 75 with acute or convalescent COVID-19. The V and J genes are TRBV5-6 and TRBJ2-3; D unresolved. Here the CDR3 DNA reads TGTGCCAGCAGCTTTTCGCTAAGCACAGATACGCAGTATTTT. This sequence encodes CASSFSLSTDTQYF.